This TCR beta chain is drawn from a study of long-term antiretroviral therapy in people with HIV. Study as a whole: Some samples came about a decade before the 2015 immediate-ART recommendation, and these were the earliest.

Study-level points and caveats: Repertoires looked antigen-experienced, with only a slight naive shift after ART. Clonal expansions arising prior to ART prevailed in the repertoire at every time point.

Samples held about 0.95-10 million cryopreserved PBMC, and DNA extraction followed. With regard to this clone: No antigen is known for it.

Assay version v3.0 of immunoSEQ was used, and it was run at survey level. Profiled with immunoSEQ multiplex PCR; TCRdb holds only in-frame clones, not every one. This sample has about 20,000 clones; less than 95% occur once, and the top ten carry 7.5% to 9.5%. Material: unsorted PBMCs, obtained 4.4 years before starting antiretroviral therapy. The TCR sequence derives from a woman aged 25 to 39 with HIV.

The CDR3 sequence is CASSVGGSTDTQYF. CDR3 DNA: TGTGCCAGCAGCGTAGGGGGTAGCACAGATACGCAGTATTTT. The chain recombines TRBV9 with TRBJ2-3, with D uncertain. The V end was cut by 0 bases, the J end by 0 bases, with 5 bases between. Per the germline V gene, CDR1 is SGDLS and CDR2 is YYNGEE. This CDR3 is 14 amino acids long.